A selection of T cell receptor beta chains follows, all from one sample in a study of T cells in Graves' hyperthyroidism and ophthalmopathy. TCRdb analysed the multiplex PCR reads with MiXCR anew, one entry per CDR3 protein. The sample yields around 300,000 distinct CDR3 sequences, 20% to 25% seen once. Sequencing used blood. These receptors all stem from a man younger than 40 with Graves' ophthalmopathy. CDR3s leave out the opening cysteine and the closing phenylalanine or tryptophan.

j_call: TRBJ1-1; v_call: TRBV7-8; cdr3_aa: ASSLLTGGWTEAF
j_call: TRBJ2-3; v_call: TRBV20-1; cdr3_aa: SAKGTTGTNTDTQY
j_call: TRBJ1-4; v_call: TRBV15; cdr3_aa: ATSRDPQTVNEKLF
j_call: TRBJ1-4; v_call: TRBV7-2; cdr3_aa: ASGLNGAEKLF
j_call: TRBJ2-1; v_call: TRBV27; cdr3_aa: ARNSLRASVGTNEQF
j_call: TRBJ1-2; v_call: TRBV13; cdr3_aa: ASSLAARDPIDGDNYGYT
j_call: TRBJ1-1; v_call: TRBV3-1; cdr3_aa: ASSQGRVLNTEAF
j_call: TRBJ2-1; v_call: TRBV7-9; cdr3_aa: ASSSKAGEMLNEQF
j_call: TRBJ2-7; v_call: TRBV5-1; cdr3_aa: ASSLAGRTSYEQY
j_call: TRBJ1-6; v_call: TRBV11-2; cdr3_aa: ASSPIWGGRSNSPLH
j_call: TRBJ2-5; v_call: TRBV2; cdr3_aa: ASKRLEETQY
j_call: TRBJ2-3; v_call: TRBV28; cdr3_aa: ASSPDPGDTQY
j_call: TRBJ1-5; v_call: TRBV27; cdr3_aa: ASSDRAFGQSQH
j_call: TRBJ1-5; v_call: TRBV20-1; cdr3_aa: SARVPNSNQPQH
j_call: TRBJ1-6; v_call: TRBV30; cdr3_aa: AWSRGRAPPLH
j_call: TRBJ2-4; v_call: TRBV2; cdr3_aa: ASSPTSGSANIQY
j_call: TRBJ2-3; v_call: TRBV20-1; cdr3_aa: SARLGGGTSTDTQY
j_call: TRBJ2-2; v_call: TRBV7-2; cdr3_aa: ASSMRRGRSTGELF
j_call: TRBJ1-2; v_call: TRBV12-5; cdr3_aa: ASGLVFRENYGYT
j_call: TRBJ1-3; v_call: TRBV16; cdr3_aa: ASSQYGYGNTIY
j_call: TRBJ2-5; v_call: TRBV7-8; cdr3_aa: ASSLRTPQETQY
j_call: TRBJ1-2; v_call: TRBV2; cdr3_aa: ASRETGVDT
j_call: TRBJ1-4; v_call: TRBV7-9; cdr3_aa: ASSLRGSSEKLF
j_call: TRBJ2-3; v_call: TRBV29-1; cdr3_aa: SVARLAGSRFYTQY
j_call: TRBJ2-1; v_call: TRBV20-1; cdr3_aa: SAPTSYESSSYNEQF
j_call: TRBJ1-6; v_call: TRBV28; cdr3_aa: ASSSGQFSPLH
j_call: TRBJ1-1; v_call: TRBV11-2; cdr3_aa: ASSLGQVQGAF
j_call: TRBJ2-7; v_call: TRBV7-9; cdr3_aa: ASSSTRGQEQY
j_call: TRBJ2-4; v_call: TRBV6-5; cdr3_aa: ASSYPEPGRKNIQY
j_call: TRBJ2-7; v_call: TRBV20-1; cdr3_aa: SATRDRGHYEQY
j_call: TRBJ2-1; v_call: TRBV20-1; cdr3_aa: SASGLAEKSYNEQF
j_call: TRBJ2-1; v_call: TRBV29-1; cdr3_aa: SVSAQGTLNNEQF
j_call: TRBJ2-7; v_call: TRBV6-1; cdr3_aa: ASKRTSGIYEQY
j_call: TRBJ1-5; v_call: TRBV18; cdr3_aa: ASSPGLNDQPQH
j_call: TRBJ2-7; v_call: TRBV2; cdr3_aa: ASSQTGGSEQY
j_call: TRBJ1-5; v_call: TRBV20-1; cdr3_aa: SARGGGNQPQH
j_call: TRBJ1-1; v_call: TRBV25-1; cdr3_aa: ASSNAGGSGAF
j_call: TRBJ2-3; v_call: TRBV24-1; cdr3_aa: ATSDTGTELTDTQY
j_call: TRBJ2-5; v_call: TRBV15; cdr3_aa: ATGPGQGVAQGRETQY
j_call: TRBJ1-1; v_call: TRBV10-1; cdr3_aa: ASSRSGAQAEAF
j_call: TRBJ2-1; v_call: TRBV24-1; cdr3_aa: ATSDSTSGRNNEQF
j_call: TRBJ1-1; v_call: TRBV20-1; cdr3_aa: SARRTPRDWAF
j_call: TRBJ2-5; v_call: TRBV7-9; cdr3_aa: ASSKEETQY
j_call: TRBJ1-1; v_call: TRBV6-1; cdr3_aa: ASSSRGLNTEAF
j_call: TRBJ2-7; v_call: TRBV10-2; cdr3_aa: ASSGSRVGEQY